The clone carrying this T cell receptor (beta chain) was seen at least ten times. It is unclear where the CDR3 begins or ends on the DNA, so no DNA is shown, and the CDR3 is as TCRdb lists it. The data derive from a study of early T cells in non-severe SARS-CoV-2 infection. TCRdb re-called the 5' RACE reads with MiXCR, one entry per CDR3 protein. The table has approximately 34,000 distinct CDR3 sequences, 5% to 5.5% seen once. The CDR3 spans 19 amino acids, including both terminal residues. Germline V gene sequence: CDR1 MNHEY, CDR2 SMNVEV (reference sequence). This receptor was obtained from an adult who was a healthcare worker with PCR-confirmed SARS-CoV-2 infection or an uninfected control (not recorded which). The chain employs TRBV27 and TRBJ2-1. The source was whole blood, collected at baseline. The CDR3: CASSFLAGDVLVGEYEQFF.